This T cell receptor (beta chain) was captured by sequencing in a study of T cells expressing NK-cell markers. Reprocessing the 5' RACE reads, TCRdb reports a single entry for every CDR3 protein and omits DNA. The listing contains around 380,000 distinct CDR3 sequences. The CDR3 covers 17 residues. CDR1 and CDR2 from the germline V gene are SGHDN and FVKESK. Details on this clonotype: Its antigen is not known.

The study's findings and limits: Expanded clones of NKG2C+ T cells had an unclear HCMV specificity. More than five donors had dominant NKG2C+ clonotypes that comprised roughly 1.0-7.5% of their CD8+ T cells.

The sequence was collected from a woman aged 45-65 years in good health. The chain recombines TRBV14 with TRBJ2-6. Specimen: blood T cells: a sorted CD56 or NKG2C T cell subset, CD4+ or CD8+ T cells, or bulk PBMC T cells (not recorded which). The CDR3 spells CASSQDPRGSGANVLTF.